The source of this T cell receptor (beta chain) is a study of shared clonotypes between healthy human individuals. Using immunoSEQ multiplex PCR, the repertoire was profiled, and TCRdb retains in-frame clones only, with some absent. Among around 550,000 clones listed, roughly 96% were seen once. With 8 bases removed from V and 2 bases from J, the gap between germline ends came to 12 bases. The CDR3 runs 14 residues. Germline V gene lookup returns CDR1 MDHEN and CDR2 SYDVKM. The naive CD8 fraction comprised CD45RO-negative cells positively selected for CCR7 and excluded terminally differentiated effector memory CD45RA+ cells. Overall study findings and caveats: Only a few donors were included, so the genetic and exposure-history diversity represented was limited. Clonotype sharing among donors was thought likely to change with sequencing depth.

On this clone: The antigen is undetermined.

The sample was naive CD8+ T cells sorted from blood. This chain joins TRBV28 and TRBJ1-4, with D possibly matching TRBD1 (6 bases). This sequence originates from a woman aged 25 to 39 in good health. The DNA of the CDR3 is TGTGCCAGCGGGGACATTTCGACTAATGAAAAACTGTTTTTT. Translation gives CASGDISTNEKLFF.